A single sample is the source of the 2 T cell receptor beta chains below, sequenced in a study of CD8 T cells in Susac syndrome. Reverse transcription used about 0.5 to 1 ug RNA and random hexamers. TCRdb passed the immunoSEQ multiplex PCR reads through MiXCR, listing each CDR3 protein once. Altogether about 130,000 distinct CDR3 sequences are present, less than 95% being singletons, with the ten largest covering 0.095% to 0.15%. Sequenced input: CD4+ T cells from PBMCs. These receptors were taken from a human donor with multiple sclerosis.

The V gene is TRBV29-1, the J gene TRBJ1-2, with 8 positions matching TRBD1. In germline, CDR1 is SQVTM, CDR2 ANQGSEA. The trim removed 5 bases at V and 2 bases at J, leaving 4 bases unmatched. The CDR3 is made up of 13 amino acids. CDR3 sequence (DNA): TGCAGCGTTAACGGACAGGGCAACTATGGCTACACCTTC. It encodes CSVNGQGNYGYTF.

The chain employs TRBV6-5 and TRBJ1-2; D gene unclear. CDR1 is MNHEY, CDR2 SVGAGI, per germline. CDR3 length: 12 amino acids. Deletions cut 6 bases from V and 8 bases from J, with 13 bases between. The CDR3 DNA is TGTGCCAGCAGGCAGGATTCCAGGGGCTACACCTTC. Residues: CASRQDSRGYTF.